These 5 T cell receptor beta chains were sequenced from one sample in a study of T cell responses to AZD1222 COVID-19 vaccine. Measured with immunoSEQ multiplex PCR; TCRdb has only the in-frame clones, and not every one. The repertoire holds some 200,000 clones, around 90% seen once, with around 3.6% in the top ten. The material was peripheral blood, obtained 28 days after the second dose of the MenACWY control vaccine. These receptors originate from an adult who received the MenACWY meningococcal vaccine as a control.

A few counts support this clone. The genes are TRBV4-2 and TRBJ2-1; D unclear. From germline, CDR1 is LGHNA and CDR2 YNFKEQ. The CDR3 is made up of 16 amino acids. With 4 bases removed from V and 0 bases from J, the gap between germline ends came to 13 bases. The CDR3 DNA reads as TGTGCCAGCAGCCCAGAGGAGCGCGACTCCTACAATGAGCAGTTCTTC. Translated, it gives CASSPEERDSYNEQFF.

This clone was seen a handful of times. The chain has TRBV18 and TRBJ2-7, with 8 positions matching TRBD2. This CDR3 comprises 14 residues. Trimming removed 5 bases from V and 5 bases from J; junction bases left unmatched: 8. CDR1 KGHSH and CDR2 LQKENI come from the germline V gene. CDR3: CASSRPGLGDEQYF. CDR3 nucleotides: TGTGCCAGCTCAAGACCGGGACTAGGGGACGAGCAGTACTTC.

The V call is TRBV6-2 or TRBV6-3, the J call TRBJ2-5; D gene unclear. The V and J ends lost 2 bases and 3 bases respectively, with 13 bases between them. Germline loops: CDR1 MNHEY, CDR2 SVGEGT. There are 15 residues in the CDR3. Written as DNA, the CDR3 is TGTGCCAGCAGTTACCTCAGGCACCGGGAAGAGACCCAGTACTTC. Translating it yields CASSYLRHREETQYF.

The chain links TRBV4-2 to TRBJ1-3, with 8 bases matching TRBD1. V gave up 3 bases and J gave up 8 bases; unmatched junction bases: 12. This CDR3 region has 16 residues. Germline V gene lookup returns CDR1 LGHNA and CDR2 YNFKEQ. The CDR3 sequence is CASSHDPQGGRDTIYF. For the CDR3, the DNA is TGTGCCAGCAGCCACGACCCACAGGGGGGACGGGACACCATATATTTT.

The chain is built from TRBV6-1 and TRBJ1-2; the D gene is possibly TRBD1 (5 bases). This CDR3 region has 15 residues. The V end lost 3 bases, the J end lost 5 bases, and 16 bases lay between the germline ends. Germline V gene data show CDR1 as MNHNS and CDR2 as SASEGT. The CDR3 loop is CASSDGRGSGYGYTF. The CDR3 DNA reads as TGTGCCAGCAGTGATGGTCGGGGGTCTGGGTATGGCTACACCTTC.